This T cell receptor (beta chain) was captured in a study of shared clonotypes between healthy human individuals. Study in general: Per donor, CD8 memory used one plate, CD8 naive used two, CD4 memory used three and CD4 naive used three.

Germline V CDR1 and CDR2: SGDLS, YYNGEE. The CDR3 is 15 residues long. Trimming removed 1 base at V and 0 bases at J, with 8 bases between. Remarks on this clone: What it binds is not known.

Study conclusions and caveats: Specimens sampled were limited to blood, with tissue repertoires likely differing.

TCRdb keeps only in-frame clones here, not all; method: immunoSEQ multiplex PCR. This sample yields around 1.1 million clones, of which roughly 80% are seen a single time; over 0.8% belongs to the top ten. The chain combines TRBV9 with TRBJ2-1, with D possibly being TRBD2 (5 bases). The source of this sequence is a man between 18 and 35 years old in good health. Some clones in this sample may be carry-over from other donors' samples. The sample consisted of memory CD4+ T cells from PBMCs. The subset denotes: CD45RA-negative fraction. CDR3: CASSVRGNSYNEQFF. The CDR3 DNA is TGTGCCAGCAGCGTACGAGGGAACTCCTACAATGAGCAGTTCTTC. The variable domain in full, completed from reference TRBV9 and TRBJ2-1, reads DSGVTQTPKHLITATGQRVTLRCSPRSGDLSVYWYQQSLDQGLQFLIQYYNGEERAKGNILERFSAQQFPDLHSELNLSSLELGDSALYFCASSVRGNSYNEQFFGPGTRLTVL.